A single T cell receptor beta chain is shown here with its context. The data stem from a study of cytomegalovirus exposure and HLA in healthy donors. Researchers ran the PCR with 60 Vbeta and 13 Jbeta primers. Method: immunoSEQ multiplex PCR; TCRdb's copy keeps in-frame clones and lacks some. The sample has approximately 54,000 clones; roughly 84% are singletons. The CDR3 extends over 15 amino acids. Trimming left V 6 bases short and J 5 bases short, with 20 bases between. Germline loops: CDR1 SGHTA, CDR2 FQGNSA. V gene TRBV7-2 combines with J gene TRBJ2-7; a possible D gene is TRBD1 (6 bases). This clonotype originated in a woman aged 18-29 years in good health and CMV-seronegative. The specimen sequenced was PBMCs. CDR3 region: CASRMGARGVDEQYF. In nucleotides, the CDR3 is TGTGCCAGCAGGATGGGGGCTAGAGGGGTTGACGAGCAGTACTTC.